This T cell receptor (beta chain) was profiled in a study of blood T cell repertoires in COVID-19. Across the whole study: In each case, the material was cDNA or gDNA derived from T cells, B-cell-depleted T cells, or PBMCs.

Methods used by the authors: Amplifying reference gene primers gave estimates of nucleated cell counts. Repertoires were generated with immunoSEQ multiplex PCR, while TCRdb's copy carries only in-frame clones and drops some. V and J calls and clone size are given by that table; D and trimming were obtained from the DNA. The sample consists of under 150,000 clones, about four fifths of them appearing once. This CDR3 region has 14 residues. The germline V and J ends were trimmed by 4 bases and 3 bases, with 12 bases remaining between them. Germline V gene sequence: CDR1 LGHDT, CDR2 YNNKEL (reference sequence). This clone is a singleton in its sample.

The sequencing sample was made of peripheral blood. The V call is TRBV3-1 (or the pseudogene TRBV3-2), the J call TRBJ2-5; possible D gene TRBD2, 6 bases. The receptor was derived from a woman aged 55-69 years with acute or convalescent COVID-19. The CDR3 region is CASSPGTSEETQYF. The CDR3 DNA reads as TGTGCCAGCAGCCCCGGGACTTCCGAAGAGACCCAGTACTTC.